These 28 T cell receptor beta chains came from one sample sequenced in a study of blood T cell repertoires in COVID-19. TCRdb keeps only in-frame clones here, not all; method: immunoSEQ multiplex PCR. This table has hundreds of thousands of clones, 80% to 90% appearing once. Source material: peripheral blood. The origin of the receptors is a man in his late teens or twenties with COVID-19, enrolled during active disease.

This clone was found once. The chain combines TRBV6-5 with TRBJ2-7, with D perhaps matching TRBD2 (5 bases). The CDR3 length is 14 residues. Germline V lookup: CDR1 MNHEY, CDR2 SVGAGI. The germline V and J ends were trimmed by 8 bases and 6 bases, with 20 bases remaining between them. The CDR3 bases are TGTGCCAGCGGCCCTAAAGGAGGCCGTGTCGAGCAGTACTTC. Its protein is CASGPKGGRVEQYF.

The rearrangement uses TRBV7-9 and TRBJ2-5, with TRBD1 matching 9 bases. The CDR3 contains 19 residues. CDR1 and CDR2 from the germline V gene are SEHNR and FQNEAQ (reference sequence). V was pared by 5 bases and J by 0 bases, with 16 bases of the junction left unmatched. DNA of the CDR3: TGTGCCAGCAGCCCAGGCTGGGGGACAGGGTCCCTGTACCAAGAGACCCAGTACTTC. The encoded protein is CASSPGWGTGSLYQETQYF.

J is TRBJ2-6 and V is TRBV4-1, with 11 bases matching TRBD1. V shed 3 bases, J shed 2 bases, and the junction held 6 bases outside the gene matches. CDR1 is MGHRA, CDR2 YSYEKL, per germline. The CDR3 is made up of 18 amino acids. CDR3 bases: TGCGCCAGCAGCCAGGCCGGACAGGGGGCAGCTGGGGCCAACGTCCTGACTTTC. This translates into CASSQAGQGAAGANVLTF.

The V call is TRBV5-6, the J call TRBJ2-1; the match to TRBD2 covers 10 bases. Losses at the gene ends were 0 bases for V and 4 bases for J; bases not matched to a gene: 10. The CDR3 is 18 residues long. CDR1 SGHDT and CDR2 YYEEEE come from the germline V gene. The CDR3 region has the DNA TGTGCCAGCAGCTTGGCTCTAGCGGGAGTCGCTGATTACAATGAGCAGTTCTTC. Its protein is CASSLALAGVADYNEQFF.

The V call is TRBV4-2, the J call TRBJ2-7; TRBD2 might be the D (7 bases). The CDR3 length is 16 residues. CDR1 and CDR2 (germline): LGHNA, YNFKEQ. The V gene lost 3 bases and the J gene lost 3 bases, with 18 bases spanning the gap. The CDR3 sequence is CASSHKGGGEFYEQYF. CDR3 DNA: TGTGCCAGCAGCCACAAGGGGGGGGGTGAATTCTACGAGCAGTACTTC.

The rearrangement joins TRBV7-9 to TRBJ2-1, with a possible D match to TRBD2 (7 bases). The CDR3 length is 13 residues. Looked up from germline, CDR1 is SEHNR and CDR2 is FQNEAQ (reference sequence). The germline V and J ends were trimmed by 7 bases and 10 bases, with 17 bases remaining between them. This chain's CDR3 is CASKGGPGGEQFF. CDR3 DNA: TGTGCCAGCAAAGGGGGACCCGGGGGGGAGCAGTTCTTC.

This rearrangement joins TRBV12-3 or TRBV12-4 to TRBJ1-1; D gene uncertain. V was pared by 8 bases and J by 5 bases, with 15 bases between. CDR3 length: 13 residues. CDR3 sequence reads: CASRSLARTEAFF. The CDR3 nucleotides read TGTGCCAGCCGAAGCCTGGCGAGGACTGAAGCTTTCTTT.

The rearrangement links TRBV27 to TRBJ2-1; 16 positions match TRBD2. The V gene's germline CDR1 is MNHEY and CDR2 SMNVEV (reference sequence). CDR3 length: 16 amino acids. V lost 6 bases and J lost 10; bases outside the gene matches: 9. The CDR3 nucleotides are TGTGCCAGCAGGTCCTCGGGACTAGCGGGGGGGGGAGAGCAGTTCTTC. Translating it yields CASRSSGLAGGGEQFF.

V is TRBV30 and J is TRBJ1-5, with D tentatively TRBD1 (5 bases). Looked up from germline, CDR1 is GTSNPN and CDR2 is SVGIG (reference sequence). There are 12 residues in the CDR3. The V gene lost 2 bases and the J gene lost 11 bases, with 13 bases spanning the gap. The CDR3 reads CAWSSSGPTQHF. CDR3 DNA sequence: TGTGCCTGGAGTTCTTCAGGGCCGACCCAGCATTTT.

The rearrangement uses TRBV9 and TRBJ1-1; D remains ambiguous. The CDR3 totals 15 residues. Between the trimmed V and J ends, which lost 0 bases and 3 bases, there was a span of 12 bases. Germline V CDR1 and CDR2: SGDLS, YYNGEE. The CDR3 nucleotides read TGTGCCAGCAGCGTAGTTGTGGGGAGGTACACTGAAGCTTTCTTT. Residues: CASSVVVGRYTEAFF.

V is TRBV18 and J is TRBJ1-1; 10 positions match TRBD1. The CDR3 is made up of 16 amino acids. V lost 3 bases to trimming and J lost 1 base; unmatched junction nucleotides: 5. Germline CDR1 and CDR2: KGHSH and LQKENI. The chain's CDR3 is CASSPGQGWGNTEAFF. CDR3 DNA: TGTGCCAGCTCACCGGGACAGGGGTGGGGGAACACTGAAGCTTTCTTT.

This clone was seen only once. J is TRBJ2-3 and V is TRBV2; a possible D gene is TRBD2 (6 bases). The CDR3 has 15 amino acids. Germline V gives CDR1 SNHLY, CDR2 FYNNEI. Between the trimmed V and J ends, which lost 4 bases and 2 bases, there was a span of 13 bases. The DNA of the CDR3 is TGTGCCAGCAGTGGTGGGACTGAGACCACAGATACGCAGTATTTT. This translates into CASSGGTETTDTQYF.

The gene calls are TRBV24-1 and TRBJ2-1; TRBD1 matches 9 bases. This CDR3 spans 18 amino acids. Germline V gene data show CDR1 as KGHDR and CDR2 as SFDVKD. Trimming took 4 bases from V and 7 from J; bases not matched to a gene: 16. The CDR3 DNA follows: TGTGCCACCAGTGACCCCAGGACAGGGGATCGGAGGTGGAATGAGCAGTTCTTC. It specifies CATSDPRTGDRRWNEQFF.

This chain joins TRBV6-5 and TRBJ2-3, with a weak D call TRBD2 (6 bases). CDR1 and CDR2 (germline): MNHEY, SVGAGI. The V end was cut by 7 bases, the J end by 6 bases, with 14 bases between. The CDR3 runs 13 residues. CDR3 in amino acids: CASIWRGEDTQYF. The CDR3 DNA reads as TGTGCCAGCATATGGAGGGGTGAGGATACGCAGTATTTT.

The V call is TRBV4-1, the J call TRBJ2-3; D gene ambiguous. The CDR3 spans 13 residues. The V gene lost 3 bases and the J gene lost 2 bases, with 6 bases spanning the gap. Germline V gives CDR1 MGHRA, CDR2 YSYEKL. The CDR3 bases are TGCGCCAGCAGCCATCAACACACAGATACGCAGTATTTT. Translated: CASSHQHTDTQYF.

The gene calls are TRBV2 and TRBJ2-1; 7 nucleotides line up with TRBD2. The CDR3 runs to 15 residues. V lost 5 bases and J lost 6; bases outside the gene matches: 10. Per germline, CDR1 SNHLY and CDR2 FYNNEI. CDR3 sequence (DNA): TGTGCCAGCAGTAGGTTGAGCGGGACTGGCAATGAGCAGTTCTTC. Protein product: CASSRLSGTGNEQFF. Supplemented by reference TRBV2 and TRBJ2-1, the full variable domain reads EPEVTQTPSHQVTQMGQEVILRCVPISNHLYFYWYRQILGQKVEFLVSFYNNEISEKSEIFDDQFSVERPDGSNFTLKIRSTKLEDSAMYFCASSRLSGTGNEQFFGPGTRLTVL.

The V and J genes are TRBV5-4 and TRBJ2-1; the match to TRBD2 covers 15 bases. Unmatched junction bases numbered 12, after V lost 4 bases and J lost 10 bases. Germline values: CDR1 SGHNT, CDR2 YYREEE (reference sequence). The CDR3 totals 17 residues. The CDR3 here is CASSEPSGTSGRNEQFF. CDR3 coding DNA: TGTGCCAGCAGCGAACCTTCAGGGACTAGCGGGAGGAACGAGCAGTTCTTC. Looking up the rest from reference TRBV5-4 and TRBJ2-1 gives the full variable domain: ETGVTQSPTHLIKTRGQQVTLRCSSQSGHNTVSWYQQALGQGPQFIFQYYREEENGRGNFPPRFSGLQFPNYSSELNVNALELDDSALYLCASSEPSGTSGRNEQFFGPGTRLTVL.

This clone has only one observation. CDR3 protein: CSVGVRRQGYGYTF. CDR3 nucleotide sequence: TGCAGCGTTGGAGTGCGCCGACAGGGATATGGCTACACCTTC. The chain recombines TRBV29-1 with TRBJ1-2; 7 nucleotides agree with TRBD1. V lost 4 bases and J lost 5; bases outside the gene matches: 10. Germline V gene sequence: CDR1 SQVTM, CDR2 ANQGSEA. The CDR3 runs 14 residues.

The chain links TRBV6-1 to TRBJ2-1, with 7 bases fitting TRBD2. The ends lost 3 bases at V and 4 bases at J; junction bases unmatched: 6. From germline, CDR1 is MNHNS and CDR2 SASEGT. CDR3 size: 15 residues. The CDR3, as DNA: TGTGCCAGCAGTGAGGGATCGGGACTATACAATGAGCAGTTCTTC. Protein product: CASSEGSGLYNEQFF.

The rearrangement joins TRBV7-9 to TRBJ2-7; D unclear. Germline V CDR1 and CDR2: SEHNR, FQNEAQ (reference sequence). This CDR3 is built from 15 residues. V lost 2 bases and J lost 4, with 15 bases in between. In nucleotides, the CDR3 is TGTGCCAGCAGCTTAAGTACGGAGAATTCATACGAGCAGTACTTC. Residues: CASSLSTENSYEQYF.

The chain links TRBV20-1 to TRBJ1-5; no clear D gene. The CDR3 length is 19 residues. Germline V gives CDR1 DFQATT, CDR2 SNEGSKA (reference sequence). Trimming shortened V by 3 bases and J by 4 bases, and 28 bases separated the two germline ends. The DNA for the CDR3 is TGCAGTGCTAGTCCCGGACGGAGGAGGTTTTTAAGAGAAAATCAGCCCCAGCATTTT. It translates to CSASPGRRRFLRENQPQHF.

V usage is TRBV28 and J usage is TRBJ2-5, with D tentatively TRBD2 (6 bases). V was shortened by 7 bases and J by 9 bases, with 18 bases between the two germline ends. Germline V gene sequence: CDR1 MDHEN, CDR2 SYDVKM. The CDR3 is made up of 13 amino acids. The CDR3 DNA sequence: TGTGCCAGCAAAGGATCCACACTAGCCTCCCAGTACTTC. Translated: CASKGSTLASQYF.

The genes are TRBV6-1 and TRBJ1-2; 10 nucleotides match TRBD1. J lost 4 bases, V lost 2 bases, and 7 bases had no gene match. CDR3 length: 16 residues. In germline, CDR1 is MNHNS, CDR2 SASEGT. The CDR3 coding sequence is TGTGCCAGCAGTGAACCCCACGGACAGGGGGTCTATGGCTACACCTTC. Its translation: CASSEPHGQGVYGYTF.

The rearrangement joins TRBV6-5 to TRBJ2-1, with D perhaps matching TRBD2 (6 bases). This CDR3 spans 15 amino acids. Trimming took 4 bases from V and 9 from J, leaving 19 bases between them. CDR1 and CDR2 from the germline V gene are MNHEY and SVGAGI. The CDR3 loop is CASSFSGLQLPEQFF. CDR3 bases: TGTGCCAGCAGTTTTAGCGGACTACAATTACCTGAGCAGTTCTTC.

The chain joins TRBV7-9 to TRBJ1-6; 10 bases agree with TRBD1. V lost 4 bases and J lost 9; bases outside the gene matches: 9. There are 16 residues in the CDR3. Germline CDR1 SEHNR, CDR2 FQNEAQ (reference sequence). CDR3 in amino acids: CASSSTGTGAASPLHF. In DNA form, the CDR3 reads TGTGCCAGCAGCTCTACCGGGACAGGGGCTGCTTCACCCCTCCACTTT.

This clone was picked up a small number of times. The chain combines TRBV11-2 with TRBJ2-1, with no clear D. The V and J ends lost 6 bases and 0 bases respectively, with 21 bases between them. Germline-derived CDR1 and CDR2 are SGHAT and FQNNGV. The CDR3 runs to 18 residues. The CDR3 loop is CASSPLAATWSSYNEQFF. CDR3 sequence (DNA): TGTGCCAGCAGTCCCTTGGCAGCGACTTGGAGCTCCTACAATGAGCAGTTCTTC.

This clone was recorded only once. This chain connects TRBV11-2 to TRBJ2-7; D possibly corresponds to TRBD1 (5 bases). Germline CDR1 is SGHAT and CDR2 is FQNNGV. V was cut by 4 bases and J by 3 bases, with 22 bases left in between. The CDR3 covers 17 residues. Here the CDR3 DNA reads TGTGCCAGCAGCTCTCTCAGGGCCTCTGTCGCACACTACGAGCAGTACTTC. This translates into CASSSLRASVAHYEQYF.

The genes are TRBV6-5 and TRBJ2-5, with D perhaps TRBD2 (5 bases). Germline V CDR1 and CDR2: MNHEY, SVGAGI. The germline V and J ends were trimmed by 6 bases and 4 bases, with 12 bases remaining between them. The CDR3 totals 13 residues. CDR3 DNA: TGTGCCAGCAGACCCGTGGCGGGAGAGACCCAGTACTTC. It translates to CASRPVAGETQYF.